Listed below are T cell receptor beta chains from one sample, sequenced in a study of blood T cell repertoires in COVID-19. Here immunoSEQ multiplex PCR was the method, and the copy in TCRdb shows in-frame clones only, minus some. The sample records over 350,000 clones, about 88% being singletons. What was sequenced was PBMCs or T cells enriched from blood (not recorded which). Receptor source: a woman in her late teens or twenties who had recovered from COVID-19. The conserved cysteine and the conserved F or W are not part of the CDR3 here. The order of the fields is CDR3 protein, V gene, J gene.

cdr3_aa: AWSVGTIGNSPLH; v_call: TRBV30; j_call: TRBJ1-6
cdr3_aa: SARTGSNTGELF; v_call: TRBV29-1; j_call: TRBJ2-2
cdr3_aa: ASTQGSFNQPQH; v_call: TRBV6-5; j_call: TRBJ1-5
cdr3_aa: ASSQARVFYTGELF; v_call: TRBV3-1/TRBV3-2; j_call: TRBJ2-2
cdr3_aa: ASSSGTGGAYNEQF; v_call: TRBV5-6; j_call: TRBJ2-1
cdr3_aa: ASKRGGRAQH; v_call: TRBV7-3; j_call: TRBJ1-5
cdr3_aa: ASSRGGFGQY; v_call: TRBV7-3; j_call: TRBJ2-3
cdr3_aa: ASSASGTGMNEQY; v_call: TRBV9; j_call: TRBJ2-7
cdr3_aa: ASSFGPGGSVDEQF; v_call: TRBV6-5; j_call: TRBJ2-1
cdr3_aa: ASRTMTGSTGELF; v_call: TRBV3-1/TRBV3-2; j_call: TRBJ2-2
cdr3_aa: ASSPGQRTNYGYT; v_call: TRBV2; j_call: TRBJ1-2
cdr3_aa: ASSLNSGLFYGYT; v_call: TRBV14; j_call: TRBJ1-2
cdr3_aa: AWSVRGGGMGNQPQH; v_call: TRBV30; j_call: TRBJ1-5
cdr3_aa: ASNHGGDYNEQF; v_call: TRBV9; j_call: TRBJ2-1
cdr3_aa: ASSPKANEQF; v_call: TRBV18; j_call: TRBJ2-1
cdr3_aa: ASSLTQGYEQY; v_call: TRBV28; j_call: TRBJ2-7
cdr3_aa: ASSDRSSYNEQF; v_call: TRBV6-2/TRBV6-3; j_call: TRBJ2-1
cdr3_aa: ASSPRNRGSDTQY; v_call: TRBV3-1/TRBV3-2; j_call: TRBJ2-3
cdr3_aa: ASSRDRQETQY; v_call: TRBV18; j_call: TRBJ2-5